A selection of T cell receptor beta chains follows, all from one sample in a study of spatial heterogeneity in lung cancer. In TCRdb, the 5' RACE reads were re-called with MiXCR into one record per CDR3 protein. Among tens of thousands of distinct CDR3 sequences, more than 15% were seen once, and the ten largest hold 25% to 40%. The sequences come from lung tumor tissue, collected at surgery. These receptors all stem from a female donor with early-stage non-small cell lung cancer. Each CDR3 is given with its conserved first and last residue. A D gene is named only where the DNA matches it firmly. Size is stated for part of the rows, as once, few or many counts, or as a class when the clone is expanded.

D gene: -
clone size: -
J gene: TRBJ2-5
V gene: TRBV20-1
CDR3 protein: CSARDGGKKTQYF
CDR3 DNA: TGCAGTGCAAGGGACGGTGGGAAGAAGACCCAGTACTTC

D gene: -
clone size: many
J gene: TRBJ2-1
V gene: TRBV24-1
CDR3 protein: CATSDPTSPGIEQFF
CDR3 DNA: TGTGCCACCAGTGACCCGACTAGTCCTGGGATTGAGCAGTTCTTC

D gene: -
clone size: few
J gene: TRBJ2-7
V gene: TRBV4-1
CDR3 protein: CASSPAWGSYEQYF
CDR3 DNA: TGCGCCAGCAGCCCGGCCTGGGGGTCCTACGAGCAGTACTTC

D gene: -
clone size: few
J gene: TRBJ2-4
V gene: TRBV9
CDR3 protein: CASSVGAIGNIQYF
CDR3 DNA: TGTGCCAGCAGCGTTGGGGCCATAGGAAACATTCAGTACTTC

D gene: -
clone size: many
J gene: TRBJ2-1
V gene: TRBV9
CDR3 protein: CASSPTRQDGEQFF
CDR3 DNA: TGTGCCAGCAGCCCAACGCGACAGGATGGTGAGCAGTTCTTC

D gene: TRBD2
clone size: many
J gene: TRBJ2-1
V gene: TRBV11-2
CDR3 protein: CASSSTSGSLNEQFF
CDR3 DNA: TGTGCCAGCAGCTCGACTAGCGGGAGTCTGAATGAGCAGTTCTTC

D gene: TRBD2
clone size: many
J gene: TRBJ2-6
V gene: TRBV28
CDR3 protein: CASSLPWGTTGPGANVLTF
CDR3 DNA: TGTGCCAGCAGCCTGCCGTGGGGGACTACGGGTCCTGGGGCCAACGTCCTGACTTTC

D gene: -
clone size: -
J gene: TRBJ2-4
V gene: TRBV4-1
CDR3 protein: CASSQVGVVSGKNIQYF
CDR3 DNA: TGCGCCAGCAGCCAAGTAGGGGTCGTTTCGGGCAAAAACATTCAGTACTTC

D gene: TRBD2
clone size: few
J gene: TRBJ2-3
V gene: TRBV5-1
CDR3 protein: CASCRGRAEASTDTQYF
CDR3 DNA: TGCGCCAGCTGTCGTGGGAGGGCCGAAGCTAGCACAGATACGCAGTATTTT

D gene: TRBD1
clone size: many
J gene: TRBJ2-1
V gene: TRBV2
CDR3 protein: CATVRDRGHDEQFF
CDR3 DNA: TGTGCCACCGTCCGGGACAGGGGGCACGATGAGCAGTTCTTC

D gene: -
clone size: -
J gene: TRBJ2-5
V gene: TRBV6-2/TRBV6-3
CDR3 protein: CASSYSSGGETQYF
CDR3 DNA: TGTGCCAGCAGTTACTCATCAGGAGGGGAGACCCAGTACTTC

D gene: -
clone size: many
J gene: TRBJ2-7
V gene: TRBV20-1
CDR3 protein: CSAYKEANEQYF
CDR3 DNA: TGCAGTGCTTACAAAGAGGCAAACGAGCAGTACTTC

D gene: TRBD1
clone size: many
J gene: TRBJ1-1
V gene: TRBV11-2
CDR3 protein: CASSPYPLGQGMNTEAFF
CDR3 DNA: TGTGCCAGCAGCCCCTACCCCCTTGGACAGGGCATGAACACTGAAGCTTTCTTT

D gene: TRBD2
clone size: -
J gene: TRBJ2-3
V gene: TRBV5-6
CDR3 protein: CASSGGSLAGVLRTDTQYF
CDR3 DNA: TGTGCCAGCAGCGGGGGGTCACTAGCGGGAGTTCTACGCACAGATACGCAGTATTTT

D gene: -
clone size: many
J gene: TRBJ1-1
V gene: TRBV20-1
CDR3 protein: CSARLGGTEAFF
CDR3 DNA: TGCAGTGCTAGACTAGGGGGTACTGAAGCTTTCTTT

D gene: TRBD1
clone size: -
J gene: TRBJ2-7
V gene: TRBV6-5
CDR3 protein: CANSSNRGDEQYF
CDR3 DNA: TGTGCCAACAGTTCTAACAGGGGTGACGAGCAGTACTTC

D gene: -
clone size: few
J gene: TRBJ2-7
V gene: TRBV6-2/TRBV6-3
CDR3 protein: CATSGFSYEQYF
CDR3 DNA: TGTGCCACCTCAGGGTTTTCCTACGAGCAGTACTTC

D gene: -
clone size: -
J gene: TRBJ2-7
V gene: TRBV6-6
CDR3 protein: CASSAAKGAQYF
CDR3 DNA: TGTGCCAGCAGTGCCGCCAAAGGGGCGCAGTACTTC

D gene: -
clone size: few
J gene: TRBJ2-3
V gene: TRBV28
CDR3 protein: CASSFYLIGTDTQYF
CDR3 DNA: TGTGCCAGCAGTTTTTACCTTATTGGGACAGATACGCAGTATTTT

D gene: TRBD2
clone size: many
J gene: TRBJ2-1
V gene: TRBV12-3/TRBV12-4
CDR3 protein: CASSFTSGDNEQFF
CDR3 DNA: TGTGCCAGCAGTTTCACTAGCGGCGACAATGAGCAGTTCTTC

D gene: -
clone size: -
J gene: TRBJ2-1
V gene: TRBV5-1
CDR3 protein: CASSLASPQIGEQFF
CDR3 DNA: TGCGCCAGCAGCTTGGCTTCCCCTCAAATCGGTGAGCAGTTCTTC

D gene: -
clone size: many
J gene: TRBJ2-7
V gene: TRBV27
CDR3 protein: CASSLRGGEQYF
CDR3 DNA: TGTGCCAGCAGCCTGCGGGGCGGCGAGCAGTACTTC

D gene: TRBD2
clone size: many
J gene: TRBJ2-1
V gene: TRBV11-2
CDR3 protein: CASSVGLGYNEQFF
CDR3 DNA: TGTGCCAGCAGCGTGGGACTAGGTTACAATGAGCAGTTCTTC

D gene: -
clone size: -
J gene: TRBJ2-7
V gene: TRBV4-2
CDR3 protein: CASSQDLTPYEQYF
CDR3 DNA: TGTGCCAGCAGCCAAGATCTTACCCCCTACGAGCAGTACTTC

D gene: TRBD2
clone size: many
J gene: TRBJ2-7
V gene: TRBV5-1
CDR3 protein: CASSLAPVIAGVGEQYF
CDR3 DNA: TGCGCCAGCAGCTTGGCTCCGGTAATAGCGGGAGTGGGAGAGCAGTACTTC

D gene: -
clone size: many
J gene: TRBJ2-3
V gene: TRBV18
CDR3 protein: CASSPQRELNTQYF
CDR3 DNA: TGTGCCAGCTCACCGCAAAGAGAATTGAATACGCAGTATTTT

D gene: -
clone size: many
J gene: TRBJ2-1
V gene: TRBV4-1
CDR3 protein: CASSQEWGGTTDEQFF
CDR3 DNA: TGCGCCAGCAGCCAAGAATGGGGCGGGACGACGGATGAGCAGTTCTTC

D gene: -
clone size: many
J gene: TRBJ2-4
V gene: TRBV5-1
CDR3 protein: CASSLLRPAKNIQYF
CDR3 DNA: TGCGCCAGCAGCTTGTTGAGGCCCGCCAAAAACATTCAGTACTTC

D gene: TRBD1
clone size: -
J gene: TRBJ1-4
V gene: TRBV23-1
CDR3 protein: CASSPQGATNEKLFF
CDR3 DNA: TGCGCCAGCAGTCCTCAGGGGGCAACTAATGAAAAACTGTTTTTT

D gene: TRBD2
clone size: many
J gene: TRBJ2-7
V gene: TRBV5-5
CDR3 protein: CASSLEKLAGAHSYEQYF
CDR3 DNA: TGTGCCAGCAGCTTGGAAAAACTAGCGGGAGCCCACTCCTACGAGCAGTACTTC

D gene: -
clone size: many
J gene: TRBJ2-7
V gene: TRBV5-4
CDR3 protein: CASSPGYRDEQYF
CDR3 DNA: TGTGCCAGCAGCCCCGGGTACAGGGACGAGCAGTACTTC

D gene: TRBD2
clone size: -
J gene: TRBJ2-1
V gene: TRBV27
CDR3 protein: CASSFFGLADYNEQFF
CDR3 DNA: TGTGCCAGCAGTTTTTTTGGACTAGCGGATTACAATGAGCAGTTCTTC

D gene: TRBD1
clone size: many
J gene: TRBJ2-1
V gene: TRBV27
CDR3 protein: CASSPRDRVYNEQFF
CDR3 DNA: TGTGCCAGCAGTCCCCGGGACAGGGTTTACAATGAGCAGTTCTTC

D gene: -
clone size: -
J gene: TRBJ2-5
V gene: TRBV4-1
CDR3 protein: CASSRTHGMEETQYF
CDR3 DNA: TGCGCCAGCAGCCGAACCCATGGGATGGAGGAGACCCAGTACTTC

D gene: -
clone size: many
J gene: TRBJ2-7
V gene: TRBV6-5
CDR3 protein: CASSYSDQYEQYF
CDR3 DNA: TGTGCCAGCAGTTACTCGGATCAATACGAGCAGTACTTC

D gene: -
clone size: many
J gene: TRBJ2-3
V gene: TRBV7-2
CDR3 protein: CASSLGGLPGDTQYF
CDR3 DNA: TGTGCCAGCAGCTTAGGGGGACTGCCGGGGGATACGCAGTATTTT

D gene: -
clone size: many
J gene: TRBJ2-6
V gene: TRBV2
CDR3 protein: CASKREAGANVLTF
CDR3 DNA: TGTGCCAGCAAGAGGGAAGCTGGGGCCAACGTCCTGACTTTC

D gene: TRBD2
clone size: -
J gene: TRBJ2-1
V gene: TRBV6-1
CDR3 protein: CASSEWGEGYNEQFF
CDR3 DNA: TGTGCCAGCAGTGAATGGGGGGAGGGATACAATGAGCAGTTCTTC

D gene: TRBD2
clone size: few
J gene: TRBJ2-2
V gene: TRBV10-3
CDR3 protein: CAIRDLAGLSPGELFF
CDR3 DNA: TGTGCCATCAGGGATCTAGCGGGGCTGAGCCCCGGGGAGCTGTTTTTT

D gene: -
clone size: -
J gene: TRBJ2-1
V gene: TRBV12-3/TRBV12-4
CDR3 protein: CASSLGAGLTYNEQFF
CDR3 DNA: TGTGCCAGCAGTTTGGGAGCGGGTTTAACCTACAATGAGCAGTTCTTC